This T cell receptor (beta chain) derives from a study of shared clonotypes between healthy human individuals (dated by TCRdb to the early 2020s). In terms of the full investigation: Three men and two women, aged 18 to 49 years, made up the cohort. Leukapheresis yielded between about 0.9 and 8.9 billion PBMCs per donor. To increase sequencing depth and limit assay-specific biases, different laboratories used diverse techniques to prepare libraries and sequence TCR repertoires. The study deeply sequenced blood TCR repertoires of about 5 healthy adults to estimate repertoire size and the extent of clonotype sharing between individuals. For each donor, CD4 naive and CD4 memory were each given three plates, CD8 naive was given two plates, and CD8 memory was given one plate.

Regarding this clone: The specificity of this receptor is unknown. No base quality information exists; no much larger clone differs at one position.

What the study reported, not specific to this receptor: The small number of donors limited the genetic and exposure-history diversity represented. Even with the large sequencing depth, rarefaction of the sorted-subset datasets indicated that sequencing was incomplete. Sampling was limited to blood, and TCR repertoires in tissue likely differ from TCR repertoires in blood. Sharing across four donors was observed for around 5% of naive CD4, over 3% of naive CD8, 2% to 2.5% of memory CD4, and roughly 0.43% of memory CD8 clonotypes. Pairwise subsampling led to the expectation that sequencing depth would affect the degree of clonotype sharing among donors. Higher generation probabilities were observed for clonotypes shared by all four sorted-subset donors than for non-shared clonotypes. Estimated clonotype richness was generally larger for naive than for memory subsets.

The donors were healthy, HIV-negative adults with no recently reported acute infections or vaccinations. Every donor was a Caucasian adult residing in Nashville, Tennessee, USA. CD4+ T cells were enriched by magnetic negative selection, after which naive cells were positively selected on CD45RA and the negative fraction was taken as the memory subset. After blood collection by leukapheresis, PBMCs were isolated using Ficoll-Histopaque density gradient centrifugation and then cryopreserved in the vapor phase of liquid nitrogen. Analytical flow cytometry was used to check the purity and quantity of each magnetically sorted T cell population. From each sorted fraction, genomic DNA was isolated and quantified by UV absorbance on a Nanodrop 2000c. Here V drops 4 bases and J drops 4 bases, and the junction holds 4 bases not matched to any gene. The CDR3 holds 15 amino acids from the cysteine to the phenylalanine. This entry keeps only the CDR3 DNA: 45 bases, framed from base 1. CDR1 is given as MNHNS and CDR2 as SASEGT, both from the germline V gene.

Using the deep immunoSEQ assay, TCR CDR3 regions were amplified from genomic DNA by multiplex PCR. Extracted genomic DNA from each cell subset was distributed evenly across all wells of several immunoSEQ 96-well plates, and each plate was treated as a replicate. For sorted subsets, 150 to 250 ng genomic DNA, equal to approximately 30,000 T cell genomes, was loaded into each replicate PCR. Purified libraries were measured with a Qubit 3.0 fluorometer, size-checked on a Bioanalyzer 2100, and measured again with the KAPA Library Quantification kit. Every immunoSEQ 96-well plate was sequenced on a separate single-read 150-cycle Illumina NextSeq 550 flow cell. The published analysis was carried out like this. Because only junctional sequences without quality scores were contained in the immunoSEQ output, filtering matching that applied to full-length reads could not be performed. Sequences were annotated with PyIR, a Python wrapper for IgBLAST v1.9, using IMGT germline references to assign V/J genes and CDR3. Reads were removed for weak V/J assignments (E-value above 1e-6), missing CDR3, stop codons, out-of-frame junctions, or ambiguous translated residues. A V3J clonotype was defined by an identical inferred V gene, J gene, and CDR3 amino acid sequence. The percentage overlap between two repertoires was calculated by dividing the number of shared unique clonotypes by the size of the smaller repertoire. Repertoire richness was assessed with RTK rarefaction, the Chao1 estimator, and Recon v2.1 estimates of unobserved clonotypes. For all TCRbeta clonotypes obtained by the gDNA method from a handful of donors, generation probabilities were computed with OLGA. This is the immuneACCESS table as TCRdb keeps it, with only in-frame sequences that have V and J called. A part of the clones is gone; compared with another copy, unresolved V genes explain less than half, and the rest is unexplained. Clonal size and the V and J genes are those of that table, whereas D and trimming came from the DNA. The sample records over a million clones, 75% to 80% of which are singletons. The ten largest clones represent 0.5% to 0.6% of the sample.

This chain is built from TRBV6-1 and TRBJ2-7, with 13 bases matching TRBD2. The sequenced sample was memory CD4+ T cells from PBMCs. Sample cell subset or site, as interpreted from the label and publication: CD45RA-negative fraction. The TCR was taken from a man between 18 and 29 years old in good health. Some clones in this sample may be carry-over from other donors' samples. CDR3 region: CASSGTSGSQYEQYF. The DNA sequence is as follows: TGTGCCAGCAGTGGGACTAGCGGGAGCCAATACGAGCAGTACTTC.